This T cell receptor (beta chain) was sequenced during a study of Tregs in tolerant kidney transplant recipients. Related graft donors supplied nonmyeloablative bone marrow transplants, and mixed chimerism was transient. Thawed PBMCs were FACS-sorted into unstimulated CD4+CD25+CD127- regulatory T cells, CD4+CD25- non-regulatory cells, CD4 and CD8 cells. V was clipped by 8 bases and J by 5 bases, with 12 bases between them. Germline values: CDR1 MNHEY, CDR2 SVGAGI. This CDR3 is 13 amino acids long. Some clones are missing from TCRdb's copy, which holds only in-frame ones; the method was immunoSEQ multiplex PCR. The top ten hold around 4.1% of the sample, which has about 64,000 clones, roughly 86% seen once.

The chain joins TRBV6-5 to TRBJ2-2; D remains ambiguous. The clonotype originates from a human patient who received a combined kidney and bone marrow transplant. Some T cells could come from the graft donor. The specimen was CD4+ T cells from blood (PBMCs), collected 6 months after the transplant. The CDR3 bases are TGTGCCAGCGGCAAAATTGTAACCGGGGAGCTGTTTTTT. This encodes CASGKIVTGELFF.